This T cell receptor (beta chain) was recorded in a study of blood T cell repertoires in COVID-19. Study at large: There were acute and convalescent COVID-19 samples, and they came from the United States, Italy and Spain. Sample material is recorded as cDNA or gDNA derived from T cells, B-cell-depleted T cells, or PBMCs.

In the original analysis: It was from reference gene primer amplification that nucleated cell counts were estimated. Measured with immunoSEQ multiplex PCR; TCRdb has only the in-frame clones, and not every one. V and J calls and clone size come straight from that table; D and trimming were deduced from the DNA. The sample has about 88,000 clones; 88% are singletons. The germline V gene has CDR1 MNHEY and CDR2 SVGAGI. This CDR3 region has 14 residues. The V and J ends lost 6 bases and 6 bases, in that order; junction bases with no gene match: 4. This receptor was taken from a man older than 75 with acute or convalescent COVID-19. The chain links TRBV6-5 to TRBJ2-1; 11 positions match TRBD2. The sample consisted of peripheral blood. The CDR3 DNA reads TGTGCCAGCAGCACCGGGACTAGCGGCAATGAGCAGTTCTTC. Protein: CASSTGTSGNEQFF.